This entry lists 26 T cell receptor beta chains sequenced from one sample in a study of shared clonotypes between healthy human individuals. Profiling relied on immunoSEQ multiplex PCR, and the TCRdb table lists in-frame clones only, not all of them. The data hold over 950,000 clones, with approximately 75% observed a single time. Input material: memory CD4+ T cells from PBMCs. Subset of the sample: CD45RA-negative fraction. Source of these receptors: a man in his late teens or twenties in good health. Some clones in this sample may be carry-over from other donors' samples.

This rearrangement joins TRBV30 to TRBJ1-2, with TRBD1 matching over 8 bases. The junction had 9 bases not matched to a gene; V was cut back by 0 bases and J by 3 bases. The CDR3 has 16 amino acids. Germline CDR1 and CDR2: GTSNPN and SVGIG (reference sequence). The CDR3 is CAWSVGQGLLDYGYTF. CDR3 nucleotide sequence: TGTGCCTGGAGTGTAGGACAGGGCCTCCTAGACTATGGCTACACCTTC.

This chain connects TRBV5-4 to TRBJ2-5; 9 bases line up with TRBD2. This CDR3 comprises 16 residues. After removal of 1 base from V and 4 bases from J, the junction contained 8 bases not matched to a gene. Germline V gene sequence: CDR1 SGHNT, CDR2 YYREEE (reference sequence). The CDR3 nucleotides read TGTGCCAGCAGCTTGTCTATGGCGGGAGGGGTAGAGACCCAGTACTTC. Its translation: CASSLSMAGGVETQYF. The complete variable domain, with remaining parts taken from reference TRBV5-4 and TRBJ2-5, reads ETGVTQSPTHLIKTRGQQVTLRCSSQSGHNTVSWYQQALGQGPQFIFQYYREEENGRGNFPPRFSGLQFPNYSSELNVNALELDDSALYLCASSLSMAGGVETQYFGPGTRLLVL.

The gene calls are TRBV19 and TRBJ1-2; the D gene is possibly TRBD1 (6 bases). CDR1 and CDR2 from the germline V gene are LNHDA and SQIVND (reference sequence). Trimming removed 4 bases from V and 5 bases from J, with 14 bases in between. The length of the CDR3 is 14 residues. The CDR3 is CASSTGAWVYGYTF. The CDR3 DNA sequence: TGTGCCAGTAGTACAGGGGCCTGGGTGTATGGCTACACCTTC.

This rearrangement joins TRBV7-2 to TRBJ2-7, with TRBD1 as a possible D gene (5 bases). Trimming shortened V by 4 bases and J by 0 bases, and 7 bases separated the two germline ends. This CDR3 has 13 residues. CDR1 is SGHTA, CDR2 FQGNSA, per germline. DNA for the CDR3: TGTGCCAGCAGCTACAGGTTCTCCTACGAGCAGTACTTC. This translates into CASSYRFSYEQYF.

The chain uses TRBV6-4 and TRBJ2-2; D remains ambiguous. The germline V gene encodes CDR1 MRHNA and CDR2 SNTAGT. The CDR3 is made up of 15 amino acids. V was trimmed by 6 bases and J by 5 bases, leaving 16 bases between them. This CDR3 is CASSALPFSTGELFF. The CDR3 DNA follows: TGTGCCAGCAGCGCCCTACCTTTTTCGACCGGGGAGCTGTTTTTT.

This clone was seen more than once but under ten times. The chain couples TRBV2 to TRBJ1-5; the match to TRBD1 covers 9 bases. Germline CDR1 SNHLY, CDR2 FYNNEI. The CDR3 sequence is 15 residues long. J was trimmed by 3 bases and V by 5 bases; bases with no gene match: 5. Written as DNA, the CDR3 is TGTGCCAGCAGTACGGGACAGGGCGCCAATCAGCCCCAGCATTTT. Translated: CASSTGQGANQPQHF.

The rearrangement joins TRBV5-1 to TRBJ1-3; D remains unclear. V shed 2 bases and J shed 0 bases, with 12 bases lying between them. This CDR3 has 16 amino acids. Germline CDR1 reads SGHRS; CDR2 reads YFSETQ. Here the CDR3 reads CASSFSGRNSGNTIYF. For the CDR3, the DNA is TGCGCCAGCAGCTTTTCGGGTCGGAACTCTGGAAACACCATATATTTT.

DNA for the CDR3: TGTGCCAGCAGAGGGACGGCTAAAGAGACCCAGTACTTC. Amino acid sequence: CASRGTAKETQYF. This chain uses TRBV27 with TRBJ2-5, with D perhaps being TRBD1 or TRBD2 (5 bases each). The CDR3 length is 13 residues. Trimming left V 6 bases short and J 3 bases short, with 11 bases between. Per germline, CDR1 MNHEY and CDR2 SMNVEV (reference sequence).

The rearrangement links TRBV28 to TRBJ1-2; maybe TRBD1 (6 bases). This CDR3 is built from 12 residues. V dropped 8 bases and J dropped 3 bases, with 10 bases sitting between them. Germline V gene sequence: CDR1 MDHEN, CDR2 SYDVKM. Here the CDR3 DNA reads TGTGCCAGCGGTGGACAGCACTATGGCTACACCTTC. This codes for CASGGQHYGYTF.

The DNA for the CDR3 is TGTGCCAGCAGTCCCTCGGGTGGGGTCTATGGCTACACCTTC. Amino acid sequence: CASSPSGGVYGYTF. The gene calls are TRBV6-1 and TRBJ1-2; D call uncertain. CDR1 is MNHNS and CDR2 is SASEGT in the germline V gene. The V end was cut by 5 bases, the J end by 4 bases, with 14 bases between. The CDR3 is 14 amino acids.

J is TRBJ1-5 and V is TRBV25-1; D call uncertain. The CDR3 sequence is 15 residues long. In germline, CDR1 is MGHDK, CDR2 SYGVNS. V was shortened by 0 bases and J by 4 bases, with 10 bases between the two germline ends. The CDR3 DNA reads TGTGCCAGCAGTGAATACACCTGGGAAAATCAGCCCCAGCATTTT. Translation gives CASSEYTWENQPQHF.

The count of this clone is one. Here the CDR3 reads CATKGRQGAGDTQYF. The CDR3 nucleotides read TGTGCCACCAAGGGAAGACAGGGGGCAGGGGATACGCAGTATTTT. The rearrangement links TRBV2 to TRBJ2-3, with 10 bases fitting TRBD1. The CDR3 spans 15 residues. Germline CDR1 and CDR2: SNHLY and FYNNEI. The V and J ends lost 10 bases and 6 bases, in that order; junction bases with no gene match: 13.

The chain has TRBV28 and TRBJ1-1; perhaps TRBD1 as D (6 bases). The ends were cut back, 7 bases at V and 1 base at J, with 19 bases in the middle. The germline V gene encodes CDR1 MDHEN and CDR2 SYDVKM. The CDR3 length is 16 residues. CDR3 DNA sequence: TGTGCCAGCACTCATTGGGGGCGTACCCAGAACACTGAAGCTTTCTTT. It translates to CASTHWGRTQNTEAFF.

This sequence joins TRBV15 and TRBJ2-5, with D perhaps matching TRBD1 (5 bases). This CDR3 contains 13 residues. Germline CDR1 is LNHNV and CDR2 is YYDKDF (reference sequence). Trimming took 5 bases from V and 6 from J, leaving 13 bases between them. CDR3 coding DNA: TGTGCCACCAGCCTACAGACAGTACAGACCCAGTACTTC. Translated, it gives CATSLQTVQTQYF.

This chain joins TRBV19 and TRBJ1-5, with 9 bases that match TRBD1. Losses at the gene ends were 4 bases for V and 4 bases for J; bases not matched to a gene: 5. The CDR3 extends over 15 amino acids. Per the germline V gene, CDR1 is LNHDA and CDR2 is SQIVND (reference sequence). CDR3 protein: CASSRLDRGNQPQHF. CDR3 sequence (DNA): TGTGCCAGTAGTAGACTGGACAGGGGAAATCAGCCCCAGCATTTT.

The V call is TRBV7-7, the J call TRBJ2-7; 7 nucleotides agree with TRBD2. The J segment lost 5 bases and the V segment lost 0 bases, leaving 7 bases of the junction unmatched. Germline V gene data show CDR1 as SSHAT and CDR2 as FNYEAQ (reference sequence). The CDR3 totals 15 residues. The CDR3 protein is CASSLAGGPVDEQYF. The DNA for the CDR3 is TGTGCCAGCAGCTTAGCGGGAGGGCCGGTAGACGAGCAGTACTTC.

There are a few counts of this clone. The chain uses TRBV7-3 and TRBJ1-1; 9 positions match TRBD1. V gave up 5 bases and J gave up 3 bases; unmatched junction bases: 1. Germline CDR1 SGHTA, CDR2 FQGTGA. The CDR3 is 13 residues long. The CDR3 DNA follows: TGTGCCAGCAGCCGGGACAGGGACACTGAAGCTTTCTTT. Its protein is CASSRDRDTEAFF.

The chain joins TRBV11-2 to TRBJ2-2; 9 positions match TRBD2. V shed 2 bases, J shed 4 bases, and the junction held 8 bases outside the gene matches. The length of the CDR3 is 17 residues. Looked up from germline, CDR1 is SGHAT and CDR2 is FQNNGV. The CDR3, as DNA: TGTGCCAGCAGCTTAATCTCCGGGACTAGCCTCACCGGGGAGCTGTTTTTT. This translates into CASSLISGTSLTGELFF.

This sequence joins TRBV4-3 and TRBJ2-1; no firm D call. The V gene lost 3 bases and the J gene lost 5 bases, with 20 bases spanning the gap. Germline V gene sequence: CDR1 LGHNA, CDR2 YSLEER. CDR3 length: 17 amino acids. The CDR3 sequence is CASSQSPGTIADNEQFF. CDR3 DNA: TGCGCCAGCAGCCAGAGCCCCGGAACTATCGCGGACAATGAGCAGTTCTTC.

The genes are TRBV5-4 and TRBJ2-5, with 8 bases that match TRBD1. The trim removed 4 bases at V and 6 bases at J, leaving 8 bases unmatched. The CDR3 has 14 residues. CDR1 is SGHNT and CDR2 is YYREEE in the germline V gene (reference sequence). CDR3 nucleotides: TGTGCCAGCAGCCCCAAGGACAGGGTTAAGACCCAGTACTTC. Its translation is CASSPKDRVKTQYF.

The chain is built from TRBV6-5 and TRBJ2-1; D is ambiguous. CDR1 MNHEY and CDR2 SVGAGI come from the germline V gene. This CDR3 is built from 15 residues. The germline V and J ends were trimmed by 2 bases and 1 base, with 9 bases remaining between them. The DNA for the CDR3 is TGTGCCAGCAGTTACGAAGGCGCGTCCTACAATGAGCAGTTCTTC. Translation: CASSYEGASYNEQFF.

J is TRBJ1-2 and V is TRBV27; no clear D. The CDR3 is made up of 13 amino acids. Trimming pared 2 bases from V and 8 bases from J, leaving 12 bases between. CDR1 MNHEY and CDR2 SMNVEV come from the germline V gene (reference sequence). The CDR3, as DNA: TGTGCCAGCAGTTTAGTCCGGGCGGGAGGCTACACCTTC. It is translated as CASSLVRAGGYTF.

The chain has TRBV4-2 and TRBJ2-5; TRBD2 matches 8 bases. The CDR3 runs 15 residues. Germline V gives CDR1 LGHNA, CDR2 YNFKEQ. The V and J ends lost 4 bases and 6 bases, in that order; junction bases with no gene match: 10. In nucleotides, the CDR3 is TGTGCCAGCAGCCCTGGCAGCGGGAGTAGGAAGACCCAGTACTTC. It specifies CASSPGSGSRKTQYF.

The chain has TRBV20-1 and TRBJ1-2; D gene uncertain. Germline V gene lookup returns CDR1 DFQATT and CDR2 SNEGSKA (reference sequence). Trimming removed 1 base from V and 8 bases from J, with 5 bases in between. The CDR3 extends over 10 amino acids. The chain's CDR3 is CSARVWGYTF. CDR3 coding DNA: TGCAGTGCTAGAGTTTGGGGCTACACCTTC.

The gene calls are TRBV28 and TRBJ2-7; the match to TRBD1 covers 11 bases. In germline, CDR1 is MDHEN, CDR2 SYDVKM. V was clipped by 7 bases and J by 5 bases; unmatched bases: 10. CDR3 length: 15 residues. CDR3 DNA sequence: TGTGCCAGCAACTCGGCCGGGACAGGGGGAGACGAGCAGTACTTC. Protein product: CASNSAGTGGDEQYF.

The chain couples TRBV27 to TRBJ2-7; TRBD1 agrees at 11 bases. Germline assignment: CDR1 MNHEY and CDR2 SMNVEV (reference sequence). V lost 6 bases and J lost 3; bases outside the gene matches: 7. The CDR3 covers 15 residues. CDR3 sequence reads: CASRIAGTGGYEQYF. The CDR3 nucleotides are TGTGCCAGCAGGATCGCCGGGACAGGGGGCTACGAGCAGTACTTC.